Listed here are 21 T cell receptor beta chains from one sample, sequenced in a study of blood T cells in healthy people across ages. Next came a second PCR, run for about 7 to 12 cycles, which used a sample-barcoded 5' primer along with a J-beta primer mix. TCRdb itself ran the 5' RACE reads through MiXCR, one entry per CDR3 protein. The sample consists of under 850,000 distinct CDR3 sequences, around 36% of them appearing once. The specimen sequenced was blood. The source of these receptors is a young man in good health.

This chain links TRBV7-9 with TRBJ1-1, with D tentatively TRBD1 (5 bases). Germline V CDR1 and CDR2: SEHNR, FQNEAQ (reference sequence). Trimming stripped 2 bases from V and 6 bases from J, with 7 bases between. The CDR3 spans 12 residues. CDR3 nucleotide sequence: TGTGCCAGCAGCTTACAGGGACCTGAAGCTTTCTTT. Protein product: CASSLQGPEAFF. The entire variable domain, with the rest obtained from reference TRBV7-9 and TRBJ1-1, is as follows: DTGVSQNPRHKITKRGQNVTFRCDPISEHNRLYWYRQTLGQGPEFLTYFQNEAQLEKSRLLSDRFSAERPKGSFSTLEIQRTEQGDSAMYLCASSLQGPEAFFGQGTRLTVV.

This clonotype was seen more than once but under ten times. For the CDR3, the DNA is TGTGCCAGCAGCTTAGGTGCAGAGGTAAAGAAGCAGTTCTTC. Protein product: CASSLGAEVKKQFF. The chain is built from TRBV7-9 and TRBJ2-1; D remains unclear. Germline V gene lookup returns CDR1 SEHNR and CDR2 FQNEAQ (reference sequence). With 1 base removed from V and 11 bases from J, the gap between germline ends came to 15 bases. This CDR3 has 14 amino acids.

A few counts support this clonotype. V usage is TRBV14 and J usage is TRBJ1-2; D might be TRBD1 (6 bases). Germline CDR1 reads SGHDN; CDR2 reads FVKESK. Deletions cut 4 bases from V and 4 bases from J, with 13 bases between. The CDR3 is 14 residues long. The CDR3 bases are TGTGCCAGCAGCCCTGGGGGGGCGACCTATGGCTACACCTTC. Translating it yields CASSPGGATYGYTF.

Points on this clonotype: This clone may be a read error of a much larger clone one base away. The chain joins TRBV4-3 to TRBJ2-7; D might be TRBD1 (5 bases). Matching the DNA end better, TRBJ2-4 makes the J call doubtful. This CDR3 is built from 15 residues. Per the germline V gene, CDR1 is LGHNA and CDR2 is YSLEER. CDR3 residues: CASSQDGARQSIQYF. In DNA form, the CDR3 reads TGCGCCAGCAGCCAAGATGGGGCCCGCCAAAGCATTCAGTACTTC.

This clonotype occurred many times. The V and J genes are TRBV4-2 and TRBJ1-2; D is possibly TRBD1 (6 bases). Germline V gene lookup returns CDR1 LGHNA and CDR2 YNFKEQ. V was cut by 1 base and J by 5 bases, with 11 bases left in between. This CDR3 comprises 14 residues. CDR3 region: CASSQVGQGYGYTF. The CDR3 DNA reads TGTGCCAGCAGCCAAGTTGGCCAGGGGTATGGCTACACCTTC.

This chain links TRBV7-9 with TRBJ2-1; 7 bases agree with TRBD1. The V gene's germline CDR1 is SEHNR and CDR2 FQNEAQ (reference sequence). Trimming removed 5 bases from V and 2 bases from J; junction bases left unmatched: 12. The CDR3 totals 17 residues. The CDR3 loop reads CASSGEGTVGAYNEQFF. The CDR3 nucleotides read TGTGCCAGCAGCGGAGAAGGGACAGTGGGCGCCTACAATGAGCAGTTCTTC.

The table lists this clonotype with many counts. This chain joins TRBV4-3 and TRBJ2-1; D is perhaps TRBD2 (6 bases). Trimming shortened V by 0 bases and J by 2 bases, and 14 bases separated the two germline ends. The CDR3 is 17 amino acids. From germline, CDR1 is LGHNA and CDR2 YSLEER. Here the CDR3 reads CASSQEPLGGTYNEQFF. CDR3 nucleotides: TGCGCCAGCAGCCAAGAACCCTTGGGGGGTACCTACAATGAGCAGTTCTTC.

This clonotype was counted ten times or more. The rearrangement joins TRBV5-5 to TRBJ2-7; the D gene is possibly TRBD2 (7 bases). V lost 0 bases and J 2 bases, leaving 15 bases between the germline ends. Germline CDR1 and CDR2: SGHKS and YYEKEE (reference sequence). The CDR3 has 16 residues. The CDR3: CASSLDIRGAPYEQYF. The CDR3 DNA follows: TGTGCCAGCAGCTTGGATATTCGGGGGGCACCCTACGAGCAGTACTTC. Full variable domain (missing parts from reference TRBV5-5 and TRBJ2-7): DAGVTQSPTHLIKTRGQQVTLRCSPISGHKSVSWYQQVLGQGPQFIFQYYEKEERGRGNFPDRFSARQFPNYSSELNVNALLLGDSALYLCASSLDIRGAPYEQYFGPGTRLTVT.

The CDR3 DNA reads TGTGCCAGCAGCCCACGACGAACGGGGATAAACAATGAGCAGTTCTTC. It translates to CASSPRRTGINNEQFF. This chain joins TRBV7-2 and TRBJ2-1, with a weak D call TRBD2 (5 bases). Germline CDR1 reads SGHTA; CDR2 reads FQGNSA. The V gene lost 5 bases and the J gene lost 5 bases, with 19 bases spanning the gap. CDR3 length: 16 amino acids. The full variable domain, its missing parts supplied by reference TRBV7-2 and TRBJ2-1, is GAGVSQSPSNKVTEKGKDVELRCDPISGHTALYWYRQSLGQGLEFLIYFQGNSAPDKSGLPSDRFSAERTGGSVSTLTIQRTQQEDSAVYLCASSPRRTGINNEQFFGPGTRLTVL.

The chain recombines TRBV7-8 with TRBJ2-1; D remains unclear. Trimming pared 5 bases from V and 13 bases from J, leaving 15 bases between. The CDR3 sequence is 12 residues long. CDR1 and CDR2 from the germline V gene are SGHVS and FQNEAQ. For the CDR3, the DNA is TGTGCCAGCAGCCCTGTATCGGAGACCCAGTTCTTC. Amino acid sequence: CASSPVSETQFF.

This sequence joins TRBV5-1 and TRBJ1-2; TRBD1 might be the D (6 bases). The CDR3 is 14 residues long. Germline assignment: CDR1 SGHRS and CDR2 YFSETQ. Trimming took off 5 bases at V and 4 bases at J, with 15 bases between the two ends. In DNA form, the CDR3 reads TGCGCCAGCAGTCCCGACAGGCGTGTCTATGGCTACACCTTC. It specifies CASSPDRRVYGYTF.

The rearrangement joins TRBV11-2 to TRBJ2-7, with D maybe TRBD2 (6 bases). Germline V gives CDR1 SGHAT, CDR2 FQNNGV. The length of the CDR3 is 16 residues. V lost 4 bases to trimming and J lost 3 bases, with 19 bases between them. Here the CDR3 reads CASSSHKGGEYYEQYF. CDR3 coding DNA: TGTGCCAGCAGCTCCCACAAGGGCGGGGAGTACTACGAGCAGTACTTC.

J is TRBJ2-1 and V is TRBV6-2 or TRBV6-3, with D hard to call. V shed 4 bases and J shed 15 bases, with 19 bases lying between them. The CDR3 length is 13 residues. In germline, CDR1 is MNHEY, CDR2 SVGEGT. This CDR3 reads CASSSESGFWTFF. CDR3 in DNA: TGTGCCAGCAGTTCGGAGTCAGGCTTTTGGACGTTCTTC.

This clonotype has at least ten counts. Here the CDR3 reads CASSPRRGTATNEKLFF. Here the CDR3 DNA reads TGCGCCAGCAGCCCCCGCCGGGGGACAGCAACTAATGAAAAACTGTTTTTT. V gene TRBV4-1 combines with J gene TRBJ1-4; TRBD1 aligns across 7 bases. Germline values: CDR1 MGHRA, CDR2 YSYEKL. CDR3 size: 17 residues. J was trimmed by 0 bases and V by 4 bases; bases with no gene match: 8.

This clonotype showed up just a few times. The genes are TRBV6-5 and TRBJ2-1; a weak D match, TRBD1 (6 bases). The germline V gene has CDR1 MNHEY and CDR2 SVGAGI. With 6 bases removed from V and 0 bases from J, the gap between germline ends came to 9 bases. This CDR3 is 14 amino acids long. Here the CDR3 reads CASSRDNSYNEQFF. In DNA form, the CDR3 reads TGTGCCAGCAGCCGGGACAACTCCTACAATGAGCAGTTCTTC.

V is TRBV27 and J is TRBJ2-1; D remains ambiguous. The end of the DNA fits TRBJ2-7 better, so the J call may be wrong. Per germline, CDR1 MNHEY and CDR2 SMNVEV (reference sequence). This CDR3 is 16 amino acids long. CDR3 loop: CASSPRLRSSYNEQYF. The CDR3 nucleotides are TGTGCCAGCAGTCCCCGTTTACGAAGCTCCTACAATGAGCAGTACTTC.

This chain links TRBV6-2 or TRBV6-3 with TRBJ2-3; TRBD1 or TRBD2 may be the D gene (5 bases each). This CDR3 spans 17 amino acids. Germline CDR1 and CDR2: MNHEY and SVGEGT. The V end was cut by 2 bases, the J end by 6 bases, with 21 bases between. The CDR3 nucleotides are TGTGCCAGCAGTTACGATCGGGACGCCGATGGATCGGATACGCAGTATTTT. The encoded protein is CASSYDRDADGSDTQYF.

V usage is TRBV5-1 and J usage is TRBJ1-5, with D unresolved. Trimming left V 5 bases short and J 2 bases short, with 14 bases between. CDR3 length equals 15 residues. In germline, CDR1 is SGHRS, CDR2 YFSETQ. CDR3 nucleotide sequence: TGCGCCAGCAGGAGAGGAACAGAAGGCAATCAGCCCCAGCATTTT. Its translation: CASRRGTEGNQPQHF.

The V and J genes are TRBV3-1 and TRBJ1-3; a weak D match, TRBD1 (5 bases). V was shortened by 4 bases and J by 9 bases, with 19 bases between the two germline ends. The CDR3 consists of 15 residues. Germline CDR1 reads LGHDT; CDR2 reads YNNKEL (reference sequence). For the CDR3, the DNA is TGTGCCAGCAGCCCCCCGGGGCCCGCCCTGAGCACCATATATTTT. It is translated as CASSPPGPALSTIYF.

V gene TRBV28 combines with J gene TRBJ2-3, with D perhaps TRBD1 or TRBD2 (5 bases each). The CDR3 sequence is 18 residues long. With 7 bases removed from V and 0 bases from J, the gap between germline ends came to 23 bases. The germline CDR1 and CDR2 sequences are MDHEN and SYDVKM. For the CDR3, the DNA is TGTGCCAGCATGGGGGAGACCGGTGGGGCTCCTAGCACAGATACGCAGTATTTT. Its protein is CASMGETGGAPSTDTQYF.

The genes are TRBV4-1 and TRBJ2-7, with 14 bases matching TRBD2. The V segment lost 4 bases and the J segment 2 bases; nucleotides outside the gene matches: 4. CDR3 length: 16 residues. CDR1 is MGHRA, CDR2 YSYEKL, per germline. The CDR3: CASSPGTSGRTYEQYF. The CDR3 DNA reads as TGCGCCAGCAGCCCAGGGACTAGCGGGAGAACCTACGAGCAGTACTTC.